This entry lists 24 T cell receptor beta chains sequenced from one sample in a study of T-cell reconstitution after alpha-beta-depleted transplantation in children. Preparation of the TCRbeta library involved a method that used unique molecular identifiers. TCRdb fed the PCR reads into MiXCR, producing one record per CDR3 protein. The sample holds 250,000 to 300,000 distinct CDR3 sequences, approximately 9.6% seen once. Sequences were derived from PBMCs from the stem cell graft donor, sampled from the stem cell graft. Every receptor here comes from a human donor who donated a stem cell graft to a child with SCID.

This clonotype was counted between two and nine times. The J gene is TRBJ1-4, the V gene TRBV20-1, with D hard to call. CDR1 DFQATT and CDR2 SNEGSKA come from the germline V gene (reference sequence). The CDR3 has 15 amino acids. V was pared by 2 bases and J by 3 bases, with 13 bases between. The CDR3 region is CSARQSRGSNEKLFF. The CDR3 nucleotides are TGCAGTGCTAGACAATCGCGGGGATCTAATGAAAAACTGTTTTTT.

In its sample, this clonotype was seen many times. The V and J genes are TRBV5-1 and TRBJ2-3; D remains unclear. V dropped 5 bases and J dropped 4 bases, with 11 bases sitting between them. The germline V gene encodes CDR1 SGHRS and CDR2 YFSETQ. This CDR3 spans 13 amino acids. The chain's CDR3 is CASRAVPPDTQYF. CDR3 sequence (DNA): TGCGCCAGCAGGGCGGTCCCCCCAGATACGCAGTATTTT.

This clonotype was seen ten or more times. This sequence joins TRBV14 and TRBJ2-7, with no clear D. The V end lost 1 base, the J end lost 2 bases, and 6 bases lay between the germline ends. Germline CDR1 reads SGHDN; CDR2 reads FVKESK. This CDR3 has 13 amino acids. CDR3 sequence (DNA): TGTGCCAGCAGCCAAGTACAGACCTACGAGCAGTACTTC. Its translation is CASSQVQTYEQYF.

This rearrangement joins TRBV2 to TRBJ1-1, with D perhaps TRBD1 (6 bases). V was clipped by 6 bases and J by 10 bases, with 15 bases between them. The CDR3 runs to 12 residues. Germline values: CDR1 SNHLY, CDR2 FYNNEI. The CDR3: CASRLGQQRAFF. The DNA for the CDR3 is TGTGCCAGCAGATTAGGACAGCAACGAGCTTTCTTT.

A few counts support this clonotype. The V and J genes are TRBV5-1 and TRBJ2-3; D remains ambiguous. V was shortened by 4 bases and J by 4 bases, with 7 bases between the two germline ends. The length of the CDR3 is 12 residues. The germline V gene has CDR1 SGHRS and CDR2 YFSETQ. This CDR3 reads CASSPGSDTQYF. CDR3 coding DNA: TGCGCCAGCAGCCCGGGTTCAGATACGCAGTATTTT.

This clonotype came up many times. V usage is TRBV6-1 and J usage is TRBJ2-2, with 10 bases identical to TRBD2. The V segment lost 5 bases and the J segment 0 bases; nucleotides outside the gene matches: 3. Germline CDR1 reads MNHNS; CDR2 reads SASEGT. The CDR3 spans 16 residues. The CDR3 DNA follows: TGTGCCAGCAGTCTAACTAGCGGGGCGAACACCGGGGAGCTGTTTTTT. Translation gives CASSLTSGANTGELFF.

This clonotype was seen only a few times. The V call is TRBV13, the J call TRBJ2-7; possibly TRBD1 for D (6 bases). Germline assignment: CDR1 PRHDT and CDR2 FYEKMQ (reference sequence). The CDR3 has 12 amino acids. Trimming stripped 10 bases from V and 1 base from J, with 11 bases between. Written as DNA, the CDR3 is TGTGCCACCTCGGACAGTTCCTACGAGCAGTACTTC. Encoded protein: CATSDSSYEQYF. Supplemented by reference TRBV13 and TRBJ2-7, the full variable domain reads AAGVIQSPRHLIKEKRETATLKCYPIPRHDTVYWYQQGPGQDPQFLISFYEKMQSDKGSIPDRFSAQQFSDYHSELNMSSLELGDSALYFCATSDSSYEQYFGPGTRLTVT.

In regard to this clonotype: Sequence at one end of the junction differs from germline and may be a read error. The rearrangement links TRBV3-1 to TRBJ1-1; TRBD1 matches 7 bases. The CDR3 contains 14 residues. CDR1 and CDR2 from the germline V gene are LGHDT and YNNKEL (reference sequence). The CDR3 DNA is TGTGCCAGCAGACAAGGGGGCATGAACACTGAAGCTTTCTTT. It yields the protein CASRQGGMNTEAFF.

Many counts were recorded for this clonotype. The CDR3 protein is CASSFLTSTNEKLFF. The CDR3 nucleotides are TGTGCCAGCAGTTTTTTGACATCAACTAATGAAAAACTGTTTTTT. The chain couples TRBV12-3 or TRBV12-4 to TRBJ1-4, with D hard to call. V lost 3 bases, J lost 0 bases, and 8 bases lay in between. The CDR3 sequence is 15 residues long.

In this sample, this clonotype turned up many times. This chain joins TRBV12-3 or TRBV12-4 and TRBJ1-2; TRBD1 is a possible D gene (6 bases). Trimming removed 5 bases from V and 5 bases from J, with 12 bases in between. This CDR3 comprises 13 residues. As DNA, the CDR3 is TGTGCCAGCAGTGAACAGGGTCGGTATGGCTACACCTTC. Translated, it gives CASSEQGRYGYTF.

This clonotype was detected a few times. The chain recombines TRBV4-1 with TRBJ2-7; D call uncertain. This CDR3 is 14 amino acids long. The germline gives CDR1 MGHRA, CDR2 YSYEKL. Deletions cut 2 bases from V and 3 bases from J, with 11 bases between. The CDR3 nucleotides are TGCGCCAGCAGCCAAACGGTACAGTACTACGAGCAGTACTTC. Its protein product is CASSQTVQYYEQYF.

The rearrangement joins TRBV5-1 to TRBJ1-3; D is uncertain. CDR1 is SGHRS and CDR2 is YFSETQ in the germline V gene. Between the trimmed V and J ends, which lost 1 base and 0 bases, there was a span of 14 bases. The CDR3 is 17 residues long. CDR3 amino acids: CASSLLIDNVSGNTIYF. CDR3 coding DNA: TGCGCCAGCAGCTTGTTGATTGACAACGTCTCTGGAAACACCATATATTTT.

The table lists this clonotype with a few counts. The CDR3 coding sequence is TGTGCCAGCAGTTTACGGGTGCGCGGGCTGGGGTCCGAGCAGTACTTC. It is translated as CASSLRVRGLGSEQYF. V and J are TRBV12-3 or TRBV12-4 and TRBJ2-7; possible D gene TRBD2, 5 bases. The CDR3 contains 16 residues. V lost 2 bases and J 6 bases, leaving 20 bases between the germline ends.

The sample holds many counts of this clonotype. This chain connects TRBV7-9 to TRBJ2-2, with D possibly being TRBD1 (6 bases). V was trimmed by 5 bases and J by 3 bases, leaving 7 bases between them. Looked up from germline, CDR1 is SEHNR and CDR2 is FQNEAQ (reference sequence). There are 13 residues in the CDR3. The CDR3 region has the DNA TGTGCCAGCAGCAACAGGGACACCGGGGAGCTGTTTTTT. This translates into CASSNRDTGELFF.

This clonotype was detected only a few times. V gene TRBV5-5 combines with J gene TRBJ2-3; D is ambiguous. The CDR3 sequence is 13 residues long. Germline CDR1 is SGHKS and CDR2 is YYEKEE (reference sequence). Between the trimmed V and J ends, which lost 2 bases and 2 bases, there was a span of 6 bases. The CDR3 protein is CASSFIDTDTQYF. The CDR3 nucleotides read TGTGCCAGCAGCTTTATTGACACAGATACGCAGTATTTT.

This chain uses TRBV18 with TRBJ1-6, with no clear D. The germline V and J ends were trimmed by 2 bases and 11 bases, with 13 bases remaining between them. The CDR3 is 14 residues long. CDR1 is KGHSH and CDR2 is LQKENI in the germline V gene. CDR3 sequence (DNA): TGTGCCAGCTCACCAGTCCGGCGTGAGGCACCCCTCCACTTT. It specifies CASSPVRREAPLHF.

V usage is TRBV9 and J usage is TRBJ2-4, with TRBD1 identical over 10 bases. With V trimmed by 0 bases and J by 1 base, 10 bases remained unmatched. This CDR3 contains 19 residues. Germline V CDR1 and CDR2: SGDLS, YYNGEE. CDR3 residues: CASSVDSGQGVGAKNIQYF. For the CDR3, the DNA is TGTGCCAGCAGCGTAGATTCCGGACAGGGGGTCGGGGCCAAAAACATTCAGTACTTC.

This clonotype was observed a handful of times. The chain joins TRBV29-1 to TRBJ2-7, with D unresolved. Looked up from germline, CDR1 is SQVTM and CDR2 is ANQGSEA. This CDR3 contains 10 residues. V was pared by 5 bases and J by 4 bases, with 6 bases between. The CDR3 here is CSVLDYEQYF. CDR3 coding DNA: TGCAGCGTTCTGGATTACGAGCAGTACTTC.

This clonotype was seen repeatedly, ten times or more. The chain employs TRBV5-1 and TRBJ2-7; D may correspond to TRBD1 or TRBD2 (5 bases each). Germline CDR1 SGHRS, CDR2 YFSETQ. The length of the CDR3 is 15 residues. V dropped 0 bases and J dropped 1 base, with 11 bases sitting between them. CDR3 DNA sequence: TGCGCCAGCAGCTTGGGGGACGGTGGGTCCTACGAGCAGTACTTC. Translating gives CASSLGDGGSYEQYF. The complete variable domain, with remaining parts taken from reference TRBV5-1 and TRBJ2-7, reads KAGVTQTPRYLIKTRGQQVTLSCSPISGHRSVSWYQQTPGQGLQFLFEYFSETQRNKGNFPGRFSGRQFSNSRSEMNVSTLELGDSALYLCASSLGDGGSYEQYFGPGTRLTVT.

This sequence joins TRBV3-1 and TRBJ1-2; D gene unclear. CDR1 is LGHDT and CDR2 is YNNKEL in the germline V gene (reference sequence). V was trimmed by 0 bases and J by 8 bases, leaving 7 bases between them. The CDR3 runs to 12 residues. The CDR3 loop reads CASSQDEGGYTF. The DNA for the CDR3 is TGTGCCAGCAGCCAAGACGAGGGCGGCTACACCTTC.

The sample holds a few counts of this clonotype. The CDR3 sequence: CASAQAGPSSGNTIYF. The CDR3 region has the DNA TGTGCCAGCGCACAGGCCGGACCGAGCTCTGGAAACACCATATATTTT. The V and J genes are TRBV6-1 and TRBJ1-3; a weak D match, TRBD1 (5 bases). Looked up from germline, CDR1 is MNHNS and CDR2 is SASEGT. This CDR3 spans 16 amino acids. The V end was cut by 8 bases, the J end by 0 bases, with 17 bases between.

CDR3 DNA sequence: TGTGCCAGCAGTTCGAACCGAGATACGCAGTATTTT. It specifies CASSSNRDTQYF. The J gene is TRBJ2-3, the V gene TRBV12-3 or TRBV12-4; D not certain. V was clipped by 4 bases and J by 5 bases, with 7 bases between them. CDR3 length equals 12 residues.

The V gene is TRBV7-9, the J gene TRBJ1-2, with TRBD1 matching over 7 bases. The ends lost 3 bases at V and 6 bases at J; junction bases unmatched: 4. This CDR3 region has 13 residues. Germline-derived CDR1 and CDR2 are SEHNR and FQNEAQ (reference sequence). The CDR3 nucleotides read TGTGCCAGCAGCTTCTGGGACAGTAATGGCTACACCTTC. It yields the protein CASSFWDSNGYTF.

This clonotype was seen at least ten times. The chain recombines TRBV3-1 with TRBJ2-7, with TRBD2 as a possible D gene (5 bases). Germline V gene lookup returns CDR1 LGHDT and CDR2 YNNKEL (reference sequence). The V end lost 3 bases, the J end lost 2 bases, and 14 bases lay between the germline ends. The CDR3 totals 15 residues. The DNA for the CDR3 is TGTGCCAGCAGCCATCCCACTAGGAGTCCCTACGAGCAGTACTTC. Translating it yields CASSHPTRSPYEQYF.